These T cell receptor beta chains were read from a single sample in a study. TCRdb independently ran MiXCR on the 5' RACE reads; one entry per CDR3 protein. The sample consists of approximately 40,000 distinct CDR3 sequences, under 25% of them appearing once. Input material: Tregs sorted from blood. Receptor source: a female donor with breast cancer. The CDR3 runs from the conserved cysteine through the conserved F or W. The D gene is left open where the match is weak.

TRBV5-1 | TRBD1 | CASSSQPPGQGDLAHGYTF
TRBV28 | NA | CASSSPTDSNYGYTF
TRBV4-1 | NA | CASSQGFVRGRETAFF
TRBV5-4 | NA | CASSSREHYEQYF
TRBV28 | TRBD2 | CASGGGSYNEQFF
TRBV5-1 | TRBD2 | CASSQGTSGPRTDTQYF
TRBV5-6 | NA | CTSSPGQFTYEQYF
TRBV28 | NA | CASSSWGPQETQYF
TRBV29-1 | NA | CSVEGTVSLNYGYTF
TRBV24-1 | TRBD2 | CATSDLSRGSGKIEQFF
TRBV5-1 | NA | CASSSDRSTYEQYF
TRBV28 | TRBD2 | CASSTSGAGVSETQYF
TRBV20-1 | NA | CSAGGLAGWNQETQYF
TRBV6-6 | NA | CANSDVRVYEQYF
TRBV5-4 | NA | CASSLANYGNEKLFF
TRBV7-8 | TRBD2 | CASSSGTIYEQYF
TRBV27 | NA | CASSFAAGYGYTF
TRBV28 | TRBD2 | CASSESGEPYEQYF
TRBV11-1 | NA | CASSPPSLETQYF
TRBV19 | TRBD1 | CASSMGQGRSYEQYF
TRBV6-6 | TRBD2 | CANSYGLAGDGVETQYF
TRBV20-1 | TRBD2 | CSARDHVGRALDTDTQYF
TRBV5-1 | TRBD2 | CASSLAPRLANTGELFF
TRBV7-2 | NA | CASSFSISGNTIYF
TRBV27 | NA | CASSTTGIGELFF
TRBV6-5 | TRBD1 | CASQGGTEAFF
TRBV9 | NA | CASSLASWQALNNEQFF
TRBV5-1 | TRBD1 | CASRDPGQGINEQFF
TRBV4-1 | NA | CASSRTTGELFF
TRBV5-1 | TRBD2 | CASSLALAASGSNIQYF
TRBV2 | TRBD2 | CASSGGFGTRGQETQYF
TRBV7-8 | NA | CASSPRASTGLEQYF
TRBV4-1 | TRBD1 | CASSQEAGGYQPQHF
TRBV5-1 | TRBD2 | CASSFLGLAGDDEQFF
TRBV27 | TRBD2 | CASSHRLAGGGADTQYF
TRBV4-1 | NA | CASSQVSLASLNVQFF
TRBV5-1 | NA | CASTPGSETTQYF
TRBV2 | NA | CASSVNGGDLQETQYF
TRBV4-1 | NA | CASSQDRTGYEQYF
TRBV20-1 | TRBD2 | CSARPSGNTDTQYF
TRBV7-3 | NA | CASSSSFNSPLHF
TRBV7-2 | TRBD1 | CASSLNRGGYEQYF
TRBV14 | NA | CASSSRSVTSYEQYF
TRBV12-5 | NA | CASGYLAGELFF
TRBV12-3/TRBV12-4 | NA | CASSASRRVQYF
TRBV20-1 | NA | CSASGTRGTYEQYF
TRBV7-3 | NA | CASSLFSGANTGELFF
TRBV7-6 | NA | CASSSGGPSYEQYF
TRBV27 | TRBD2 | CASSTLAGAYEQYF